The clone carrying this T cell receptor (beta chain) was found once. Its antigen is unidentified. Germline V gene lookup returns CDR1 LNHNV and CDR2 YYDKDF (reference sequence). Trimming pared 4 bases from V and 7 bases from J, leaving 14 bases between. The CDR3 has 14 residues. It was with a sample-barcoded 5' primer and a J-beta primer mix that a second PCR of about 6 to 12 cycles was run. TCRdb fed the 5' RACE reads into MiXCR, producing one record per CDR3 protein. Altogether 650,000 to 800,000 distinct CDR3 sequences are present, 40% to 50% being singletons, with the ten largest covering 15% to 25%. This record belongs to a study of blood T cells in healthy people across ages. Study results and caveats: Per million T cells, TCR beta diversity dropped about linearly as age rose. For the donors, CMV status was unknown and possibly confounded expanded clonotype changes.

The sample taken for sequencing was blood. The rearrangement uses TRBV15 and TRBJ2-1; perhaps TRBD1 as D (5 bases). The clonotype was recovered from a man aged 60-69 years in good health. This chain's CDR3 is CATSNKGWVNEQFF. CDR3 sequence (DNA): TGTGCCACCAGCAACAAGGGGTGGGTGAATGAGCAGTTCTTC.